The clone carrying this T cell receptor (beta chain) was detected a few times. Its antigen is not known. Through a sample-barcoded 5' primer and a J-beta primer mix, a second PCR was run for roughly 7 to 11 cycles. Template switching added a 12-random-nucleotide identifier to every cDNA molecule. TCRdb ran MiXCR on the 5' RACE reads and lists one entry per CDR3 protein. The data show more than 900,000 distinct CDR3 sequences, approximately 32% seen once. These data are taken from a study of blood T cells in healthy people across ages. The study's findings and limits: Possibly confounding the expanded clonotype changes was the fact that donor CMV status was unknown. Compared with aged donors, long-lived donors showed fewer expanded clones, suggesting selection.

The germline CDR1 and CDR2 sequences are SGHAT and FQNNGV. The CDR3 totals 14 residues. V was clipped by 1 base and J by 4 bases, with 10 bases between them. Russia was home to the donors, healthy Caucasian individuals aged 6 to 90. Separately, the same data were catalogued under a study of T cells of mothers and their children.

This receptor was identified in a woman between 40 and 50 years old in good health. V is TRBV11-2 and J is TRBJ2-5, with D unclear. Sequencing used blood. The CDR3 sequence: CASSLAVTLETQYF. As DNA, the CDR3 is TGTGCCAGCAGCTTAGCCGTTACACTAGAGACCCAGTACTTC.